The 5 T cell receptor beta chains below come from one sample, sequenced in a study of sequential checkpoint blockade in melanoma. Described treatment: randomized to nivolumab then ipilimumab (arm A) or the reverse (arm B). Sequenced by immunoSEQ multiplex PCR; TCRdb stores in-frame clones only, minus some. The sample carries 2,000 to 2,500 clones, approximately 35% recorded once. The sample here was tumor tissue (inferred from file names), taken from a patient given nivolumab and ipilimumab in sequence. These receptors came from a human donor with melanoma.

Relative to its sample, this clone is large. The J gene is TRBJ1-6, the V gene TRBV9; 7 bases match TRBD1. The V gene end was trimmed by 0 bases and the J gene end by 10 bases; junction bases not matched to a gene: 7. Per the germline V gene, CDR1 is SGDLS and CDR2 is YYNGEE. This CDR3 is 15 amino acids long. Written as DNA, the CDR3 is TGTGCCAGCAGCGTAGATACAGGGGTTGGGTCACCCCTCCACTTT. Encoded protein: CASSVDTGVGSPLHF.

A single count supports this clone. CDR3 in DNA: TGCGCCAGCAGGGGACAGGGGAACACCGGGGAGCTGTTTTTT. Amino acids: CASRGQGNTGELFF. V and J are TRBV5-1 and TRBJ2-2, with TRBD1 matching over 9 bases. Germline CDR1 is SGHRS and CDR2 is YFSETQ. This CDR3 spans 14 amino acids. The V gene end was trimmed by 5 bases and the J gene end by 1 base; junction bases not matched to a gene: 0.

The rearrangement uses TRBV19 and TRBJ1-1; no definite D call. The CDR3 runs 14 residues. Germline V lookup: CDR1 LNHDA, CDR2 SQIVND (reference sequence). The V gene lost 3 bases and the J gene lost 0 bases, with 8 bases spanning the gap. The CDR3 nucleotides are TGTGCCAGTAGTATGGAGGCTTTGAACACTGAAGCTTTCTTT. It yields the protein CASSMEALNTEAFF.

By proportion, this clone is medium-sized. The chain combines TRBV10-3 with TRBJ2-1, with 11 bases matching TRBD2. CDR1 ENHRY and CDR2 SYGVKD come from the germline V gene. With V trimmed by 0 bases and J by 0 bases, 10 bases remained unmatched. CDR3 length: 20 amino acids. The CDR3 DNA reads as TGTGCCATCAGTGAGTCGGGCGCTAGCGGGAGGAGTAGCTCCTACAATGAGCAGTTCTTC. Translating gives CAISESGASGRSSSYNEQFF.

This clone turned up a few times. This sequence joins TRBV28 and TRBJ1-5; D gene unclear. Germline V gene data show CDR1 as MDHEN and CDR2 as SYDVKM. With 5 bases removed from V and 0 bases from J, the gap between germline ends came to 5 bases. The CDR3 spans 13 residues. The CDR3 sequence is CASSTDSNQPQHF. In nucleotides, the CDR3 is TGTGCCAGCAGTACTGATAGCAATCAGCCCCAGCATTTT.